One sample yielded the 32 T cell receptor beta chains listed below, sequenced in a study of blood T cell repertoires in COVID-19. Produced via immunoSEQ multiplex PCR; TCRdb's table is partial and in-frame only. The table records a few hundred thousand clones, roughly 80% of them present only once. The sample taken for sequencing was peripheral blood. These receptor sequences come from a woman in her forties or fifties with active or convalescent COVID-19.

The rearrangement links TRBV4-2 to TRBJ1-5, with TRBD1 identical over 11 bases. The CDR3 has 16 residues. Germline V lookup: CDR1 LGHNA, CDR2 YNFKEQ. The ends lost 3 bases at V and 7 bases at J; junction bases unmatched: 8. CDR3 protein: CASSHSGTGGGQPQHF. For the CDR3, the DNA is TGTGCCAGCAGCCACTCCGGGACAGGGGGTGGCCAGCCCCAGCATTTT.

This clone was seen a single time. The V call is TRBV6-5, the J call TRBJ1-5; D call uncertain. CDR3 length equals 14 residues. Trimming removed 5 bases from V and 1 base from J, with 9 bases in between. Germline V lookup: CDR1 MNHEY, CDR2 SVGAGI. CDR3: CASSPTSSNQPQHF. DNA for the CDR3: TGTGCCAGCAGTCCCACATCGAGCAATCAGCCCCAGCATTTT.

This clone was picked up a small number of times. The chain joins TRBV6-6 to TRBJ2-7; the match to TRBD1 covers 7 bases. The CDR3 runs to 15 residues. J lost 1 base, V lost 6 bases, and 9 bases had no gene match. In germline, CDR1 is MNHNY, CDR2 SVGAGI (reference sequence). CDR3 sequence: CASRGMTGLSYEQYF. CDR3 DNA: TGTGCCAGCAGGGGAATGACAGGGCTTTCCTACGAGCAGTACTTC.

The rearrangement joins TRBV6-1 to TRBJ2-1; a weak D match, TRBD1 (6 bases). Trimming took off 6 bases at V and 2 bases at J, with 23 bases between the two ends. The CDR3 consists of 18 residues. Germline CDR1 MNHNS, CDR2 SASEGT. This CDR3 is CASRESLAGTPAYNEQFF. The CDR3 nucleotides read TGTGCCAGCAGGGAATCCCTCGCCGGGACACCGGCCTACAATGAGCAGTTCTTC.

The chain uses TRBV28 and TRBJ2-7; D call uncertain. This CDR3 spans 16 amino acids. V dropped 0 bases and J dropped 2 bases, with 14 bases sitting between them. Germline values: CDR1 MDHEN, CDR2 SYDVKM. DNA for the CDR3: TGTGCCAGCAGTTTATGGCACGGTGGCAGGCCCTACGAGCAGTACTTC. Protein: CASSLWHGGRPYEQYF.

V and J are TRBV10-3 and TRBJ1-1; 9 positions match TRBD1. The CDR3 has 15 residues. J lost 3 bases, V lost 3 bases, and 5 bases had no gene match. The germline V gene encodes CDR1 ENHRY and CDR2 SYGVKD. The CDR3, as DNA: TGTGCCATCAGTGAAAAAGACAGGGGGGACACTGAAGCTTTCTTT. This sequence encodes CAISEKDRGDTEAFF.

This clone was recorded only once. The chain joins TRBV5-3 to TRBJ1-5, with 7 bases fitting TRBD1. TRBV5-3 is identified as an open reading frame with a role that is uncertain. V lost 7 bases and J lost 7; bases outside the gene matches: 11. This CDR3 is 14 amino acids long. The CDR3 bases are TGTGCCAGATCCGGTCGACAGGGCGGACAGCCCCAGCATTTT. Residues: CARSGRQGGQPQHF.

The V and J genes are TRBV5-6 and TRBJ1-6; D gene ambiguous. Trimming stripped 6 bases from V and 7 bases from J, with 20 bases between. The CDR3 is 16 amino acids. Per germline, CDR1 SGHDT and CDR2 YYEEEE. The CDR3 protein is CASTADGSLWNSPLHF. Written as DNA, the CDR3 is TGTGCCAGCACCGCGGATGGATCTTTGTGGAATTCACCCCTCCACTTT.

The CDR3 here is CASSPGQTFSREQFF. The CDR3 DNA is TGCGCCAGCAGCCCGGGACAGACCTTTAGCCGTGAGCAGTTCTTC. The chain joins TRBV5-1 to TRBJ2-1, with TRBD1 matching 7 bases. Germline V gene lookup returns CDR1 SGHRS and CDR2 YFSETQ. This CDR3 has 15 residues. V lost 4 bases and J lost 9; bases outside the gene matches: 13.

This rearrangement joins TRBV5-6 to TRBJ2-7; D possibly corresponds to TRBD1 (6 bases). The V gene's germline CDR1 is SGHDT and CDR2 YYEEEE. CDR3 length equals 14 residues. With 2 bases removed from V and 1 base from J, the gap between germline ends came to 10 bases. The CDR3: CASSLLDSSYEQYF. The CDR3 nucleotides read TGTGCCAGCAGCTTACTGGACAGTTCCTACGAGCAGTACTTC.

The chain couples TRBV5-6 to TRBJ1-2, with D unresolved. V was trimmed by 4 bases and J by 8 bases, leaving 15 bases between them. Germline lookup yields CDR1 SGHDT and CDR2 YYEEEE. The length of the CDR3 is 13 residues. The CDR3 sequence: CASSRPAGRGYTF. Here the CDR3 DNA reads TGTGCCAGCAGCCGCCCGGCGGGGAGGGGCTACACCTTC.

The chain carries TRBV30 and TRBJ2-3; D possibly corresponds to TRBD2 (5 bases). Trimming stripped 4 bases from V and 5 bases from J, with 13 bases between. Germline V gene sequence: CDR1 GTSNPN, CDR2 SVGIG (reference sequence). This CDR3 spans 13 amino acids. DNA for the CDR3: TGTGCCTGGACTAGCAAAACAAGAGATACGCAGTATTTT. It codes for CAWTSKTRDTQYF.

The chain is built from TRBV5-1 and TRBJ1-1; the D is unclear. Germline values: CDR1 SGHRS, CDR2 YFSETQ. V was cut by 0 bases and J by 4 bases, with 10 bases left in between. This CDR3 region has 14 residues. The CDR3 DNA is TGCGCCAGCAGCTTGGGGGAAGGGAGCACTGAAGCTTTCTTT. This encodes CASSLGEGSTEAFF.

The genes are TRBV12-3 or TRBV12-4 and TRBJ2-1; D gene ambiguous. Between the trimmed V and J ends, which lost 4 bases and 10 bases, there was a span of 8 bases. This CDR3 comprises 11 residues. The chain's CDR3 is CASSSYSEQFF. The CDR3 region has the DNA TGTGCCAGCAGTTCCTACAGCGAGCAGTTCTTC.

CDR3 sequence (DNA): TGTGCCAGCAGCCCCTACAGGGGGGCGCCCGAGGATACGCAGTATTTT. Its protein is CASSPYRGAPEDTQYF. This sequence joins TRBV7-9 and TRBJ2-3; TRBD1 aligns across 8 bases. The CDR3 covers 16 residues. V was clipped by 5 bases and J by 6 bases; unmatched bases: 13. Germline CDR1 SEHNR, CDR2 FQNEAQ (reference sequence).

The CDR3 coding sequence is TGTGCCAGCAGTTTCGCCGGGACAGGTTTGCGAGTTGGTGGCTACACCTTC. It is translated as CASSFAGTGLRVGGYTF. The genes are TRBV27 and TRBJ1-2; 8 bases are shared with TRBD1. This CDR3 is 17 amino acids long. CDR1 and CDR2 (germline): MNHEY, SMNVEV (reference sequence). V lost 3 bases to trimming and J lost 7 bases; unmatched junction nucleotides: 16.

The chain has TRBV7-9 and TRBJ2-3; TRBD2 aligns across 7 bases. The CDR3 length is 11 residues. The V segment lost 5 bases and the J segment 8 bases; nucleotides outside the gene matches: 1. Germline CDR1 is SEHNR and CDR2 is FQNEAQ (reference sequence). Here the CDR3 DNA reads TGTGCCAGCAGCCCGGGGGGTACGCAGTATTTT. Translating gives CASSPGGTQYF.

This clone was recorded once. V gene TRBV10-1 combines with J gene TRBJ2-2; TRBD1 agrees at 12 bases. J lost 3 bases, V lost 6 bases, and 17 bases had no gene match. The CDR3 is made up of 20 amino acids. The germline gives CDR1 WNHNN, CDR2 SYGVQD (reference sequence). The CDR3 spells CASRKGTGGGGRADTGELFF. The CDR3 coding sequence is TGCGCCAGCAGGAAGGGGACAGGGGGCGGCGGGAGGGCCGACACCGGGGAGCTGTTTTTT.

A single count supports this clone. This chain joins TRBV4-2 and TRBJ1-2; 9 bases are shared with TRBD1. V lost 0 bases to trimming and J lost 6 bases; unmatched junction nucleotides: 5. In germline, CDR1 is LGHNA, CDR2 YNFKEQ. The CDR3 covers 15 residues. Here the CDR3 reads CASSQDMGQGDGYTF. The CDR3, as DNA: TGTGCCAGCAGCCAAGACATGGGACAGGGAGATGGCTACACCTTC.

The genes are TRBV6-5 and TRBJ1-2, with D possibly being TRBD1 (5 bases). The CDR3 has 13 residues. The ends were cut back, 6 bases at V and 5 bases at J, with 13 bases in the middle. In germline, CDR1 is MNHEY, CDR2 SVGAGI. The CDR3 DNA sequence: TGTGCCAGCAGCGCTGCAGGGTATTATGGCTACACCTTC. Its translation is CASSAAGYYGYTF.

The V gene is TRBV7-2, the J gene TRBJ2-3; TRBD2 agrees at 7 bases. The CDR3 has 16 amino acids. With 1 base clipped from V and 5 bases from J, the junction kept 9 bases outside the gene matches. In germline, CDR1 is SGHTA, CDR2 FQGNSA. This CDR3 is CASSLVLAAKKDTQYF. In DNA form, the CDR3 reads TGTGCCAGCAGCTTAGTCCTAGCGGCCAAAAAAGATACGCAGTATTTT.

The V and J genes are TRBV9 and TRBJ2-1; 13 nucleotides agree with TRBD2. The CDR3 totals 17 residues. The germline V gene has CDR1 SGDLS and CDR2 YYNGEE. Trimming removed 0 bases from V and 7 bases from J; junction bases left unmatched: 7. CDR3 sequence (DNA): TGTGCCAGCAGCGTAGCTAGACTAGCGGGAGGTATAAATGAGCAGTTCTTC. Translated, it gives CASSVARLAGGINEQFF.

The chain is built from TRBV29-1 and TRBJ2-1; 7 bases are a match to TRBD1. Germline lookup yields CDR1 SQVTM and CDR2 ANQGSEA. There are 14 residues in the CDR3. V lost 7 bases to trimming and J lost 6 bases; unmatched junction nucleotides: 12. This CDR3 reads CSAIRQGSGNEQFF. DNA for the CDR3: TGCAGCGCCATAAGACAGGGTAGTGGCAATGAGCAGTTCTTC.

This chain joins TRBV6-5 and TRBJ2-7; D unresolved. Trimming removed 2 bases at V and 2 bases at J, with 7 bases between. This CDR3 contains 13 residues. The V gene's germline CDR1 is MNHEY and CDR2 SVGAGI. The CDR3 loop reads CASSYGQTYEQYF. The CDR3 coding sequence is TGTGCCAGCAGTTACGGGCAGACCTACGAGCAGTACTTC.

CDR3 sequence: CASSYSGGWENIQYF. The CDR3 coding sequence is TGTGCCAGCAGTTACTCGGGAGGCTGGGAAAACATTCAGTACTTC. This chain joins TRBV6-5 and TRBJ2-4, with D possibly being TRBD2 (6 bases). Germline CDR1 and CDR2: MNHEY and SVGAGI. The CDR3 sequence is 15 residues long. Deletions cut 0 bases from V and 5 bases from J, with 11 bases between.

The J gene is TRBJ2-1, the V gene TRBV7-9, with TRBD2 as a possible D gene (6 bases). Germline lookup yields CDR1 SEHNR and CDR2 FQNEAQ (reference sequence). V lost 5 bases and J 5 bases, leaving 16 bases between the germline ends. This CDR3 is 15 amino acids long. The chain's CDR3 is CASSLAWRDNNEQFF. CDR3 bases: TGTGCCAGCAGCCTGGCTTGGAGGGATAACAATGAGCAGTTCTTC.

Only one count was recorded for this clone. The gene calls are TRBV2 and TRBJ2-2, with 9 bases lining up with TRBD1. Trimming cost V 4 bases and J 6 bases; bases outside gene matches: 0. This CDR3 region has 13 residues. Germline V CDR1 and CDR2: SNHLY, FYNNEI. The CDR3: CASSGQGAGELFF. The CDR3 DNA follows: TGTGCCAGCAGTGGACAGGGGGCCGGGGAGCTGTTTTTT.

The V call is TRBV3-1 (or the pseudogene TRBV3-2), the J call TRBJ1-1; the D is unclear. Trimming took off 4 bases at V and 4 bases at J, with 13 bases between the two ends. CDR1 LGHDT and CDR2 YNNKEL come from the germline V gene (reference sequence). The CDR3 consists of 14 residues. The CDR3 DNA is TGTGCCAGCAGCCCCCTCTGGCCAGGCACTGAAGCTTTCTTT. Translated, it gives CASSPLWPGTEAFF.

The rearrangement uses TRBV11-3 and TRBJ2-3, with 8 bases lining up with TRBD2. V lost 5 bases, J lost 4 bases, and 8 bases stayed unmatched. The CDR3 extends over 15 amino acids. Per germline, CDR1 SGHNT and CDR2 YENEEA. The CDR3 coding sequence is TGTGCCAGCAGCCGAGGGAAGACTAGCGCAGATACGCAGTATTTT. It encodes CASSRGKTSADTQYF.

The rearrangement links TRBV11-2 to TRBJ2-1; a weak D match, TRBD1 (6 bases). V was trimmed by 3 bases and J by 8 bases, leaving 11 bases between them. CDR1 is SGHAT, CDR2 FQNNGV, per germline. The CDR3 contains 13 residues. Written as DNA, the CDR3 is TGTGCCAGCAGCTTTACAGGGTATGATGAGCAGTTCTTC. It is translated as CASSFTGYDEQFF.

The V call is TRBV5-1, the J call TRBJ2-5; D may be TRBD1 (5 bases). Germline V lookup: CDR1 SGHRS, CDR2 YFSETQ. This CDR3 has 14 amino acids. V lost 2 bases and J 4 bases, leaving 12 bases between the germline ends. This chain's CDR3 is CASSLTGRGETQYF. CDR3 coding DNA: TGCGCCAGCAGCTTAACAGGAAGAGGAGAGACCCAGTACTTC.

CDR3: CASSDRDRWNEKLFF. CDR3 bases: TGTGCCAGCAGTGATCGGGACAGGTGGAATGAAAAACTGTTTTTT. The chain carries TRBV2 and TRBJ1-4; the match to TRBD1 covers 8 bases. CDR1 is SNHLY and CDR2 is FYNNEI in the germline V gene. The CDR3 is made up of 15 amino acids. Trimming at V came to 3 bases and at J to 5 bases, leaving 5 bases not matched to a gene. Based on the CDR3 plus reference TRBV2 and TRBJ1-4, the full variable domain is EPEVTQTPSHQVTQMGQEVILRCVPISNHLYFYWYRQILGQKVEFLVSFYNNEISEKSEIFDDQFSVERPDGSNFTLKIRSTKLEDSAMYFCASSDRDRWNEKLFFGSGTQLSVL.